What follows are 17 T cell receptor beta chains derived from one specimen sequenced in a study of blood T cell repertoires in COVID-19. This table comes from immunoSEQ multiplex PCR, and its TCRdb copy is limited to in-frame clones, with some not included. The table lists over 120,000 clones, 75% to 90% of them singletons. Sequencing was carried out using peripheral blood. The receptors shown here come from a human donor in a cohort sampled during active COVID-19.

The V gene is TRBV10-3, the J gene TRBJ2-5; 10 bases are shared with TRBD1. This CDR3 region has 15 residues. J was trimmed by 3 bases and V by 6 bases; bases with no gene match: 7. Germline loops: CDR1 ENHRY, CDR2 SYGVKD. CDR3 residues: CAIRGDRGPKETQYF. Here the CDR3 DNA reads TGTGCCATCAGGGGGGACAGGGGACCCAAAGAGACCCAGTACTTC.

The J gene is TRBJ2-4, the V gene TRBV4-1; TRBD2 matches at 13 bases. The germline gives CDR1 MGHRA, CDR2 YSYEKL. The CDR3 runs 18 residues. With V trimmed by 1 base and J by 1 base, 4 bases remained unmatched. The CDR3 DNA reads TGCGCCAGCAGCCAAGGACTAGCGGGGGGTTATGCCAAAAACATTCAGTACTTC. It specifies CASSQGLAGGYAKNIQYF.

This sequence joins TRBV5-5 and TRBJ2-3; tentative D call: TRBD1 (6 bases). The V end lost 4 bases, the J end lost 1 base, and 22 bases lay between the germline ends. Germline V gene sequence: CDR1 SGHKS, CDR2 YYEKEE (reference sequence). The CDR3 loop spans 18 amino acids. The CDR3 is CASSPSPGTLRRTDTQYF. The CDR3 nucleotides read TGTGCCAGCAGCCCTTCCCCCGGGACACTGAGGCGCACAGATACGCAGTATTTT.

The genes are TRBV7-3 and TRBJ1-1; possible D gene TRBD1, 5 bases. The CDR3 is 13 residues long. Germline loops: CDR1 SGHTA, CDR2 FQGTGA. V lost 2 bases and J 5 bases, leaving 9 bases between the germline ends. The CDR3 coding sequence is TGTGCCAGCAGCTTAGGGGGGAAAACTGAAGCTTTCTTT. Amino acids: CASSLGGKTEAFF.

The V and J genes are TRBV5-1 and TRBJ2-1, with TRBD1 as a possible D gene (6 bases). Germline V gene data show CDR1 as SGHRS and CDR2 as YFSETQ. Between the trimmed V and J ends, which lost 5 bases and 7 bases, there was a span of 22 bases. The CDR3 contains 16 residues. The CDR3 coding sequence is TGCGCCAGCAGGGGGGCAGAGGGCGGTCCGATAAATGAGCAGTTCTTC. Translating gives CASRGAEGGPINEQFF.

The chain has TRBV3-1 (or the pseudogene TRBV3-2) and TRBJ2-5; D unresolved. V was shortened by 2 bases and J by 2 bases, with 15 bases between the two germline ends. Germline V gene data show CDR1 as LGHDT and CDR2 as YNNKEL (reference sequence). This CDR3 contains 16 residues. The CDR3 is CASSQTVVARQETQYF. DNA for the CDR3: TGTGCCAGCAGCCAAACGGTGGTAGCCCGTCAAGAGACCCAGTACTTC.

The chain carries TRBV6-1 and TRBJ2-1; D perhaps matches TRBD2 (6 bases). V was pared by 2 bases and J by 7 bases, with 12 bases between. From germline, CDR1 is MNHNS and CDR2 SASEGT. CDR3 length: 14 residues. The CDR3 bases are TGTGCCAGCAGTGAAAAACGGGAGCGGAATGAGCAGTTCTTC. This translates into CASSEKRERNEQFF.

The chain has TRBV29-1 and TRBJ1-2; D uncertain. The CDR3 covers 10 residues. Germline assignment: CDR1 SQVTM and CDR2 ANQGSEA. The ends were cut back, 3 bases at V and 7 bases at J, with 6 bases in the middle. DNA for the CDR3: TGCAGCGTTGACGCCGGTGGCTACACCTTC. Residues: CSVDAGGYTF.

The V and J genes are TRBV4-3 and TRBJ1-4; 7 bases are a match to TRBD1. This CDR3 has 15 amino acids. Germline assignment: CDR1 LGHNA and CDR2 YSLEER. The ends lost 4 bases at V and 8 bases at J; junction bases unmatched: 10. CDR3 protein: CASSRERDSLEKLFF. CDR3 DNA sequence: TGCGCCAGCAGCCGGGAACGGGACAGCCTAGAAAAACTGTTTTTT.

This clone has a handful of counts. The CDR3 DNA reads as TGTGCCAGCAGAGTCGACAGGCTGTACACTGAAGCTTTCTTT. It encodes CASRVDRLYTEAFF. The V call is TRBV7-2, the J call TRBJ1-1; D may be TRBD1 (6 bases). V was clipped by 6 bases and J by 3 bases, with 14 bases between them. Germline loops: CDR1 SGHTA, CDR2 FQGNSA. The CDR3 runs 14 residues.

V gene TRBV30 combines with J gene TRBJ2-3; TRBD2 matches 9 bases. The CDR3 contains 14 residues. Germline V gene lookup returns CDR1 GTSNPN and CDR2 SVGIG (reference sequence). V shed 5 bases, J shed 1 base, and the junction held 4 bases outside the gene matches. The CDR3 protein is CAWERTSGTDTQYF. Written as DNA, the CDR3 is TGTGCCTGGGAACGGACTAGCGGCACAGATACGCAGTATTTT.

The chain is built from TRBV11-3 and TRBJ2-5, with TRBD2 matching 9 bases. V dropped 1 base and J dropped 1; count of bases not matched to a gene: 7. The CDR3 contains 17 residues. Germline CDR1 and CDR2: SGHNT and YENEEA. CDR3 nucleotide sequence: TGTGCCAGCAGCTTAGGGGGTAGCGGGGGCCTCCAAGAGACCCAGTACTTC. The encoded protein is CASSLGGSGGLQETQYF. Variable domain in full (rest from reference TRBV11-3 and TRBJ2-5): EAGVVQSPRYKIIEKKQPVAFWCNPISGHNTLYWYLQNLGQGPELLIRYENEEAVDDSQLPKDRFSAERLKGVDSTLKIQPAELGDSAVYLCASSLGGSGGLQETQYFGPGTRLLVL.

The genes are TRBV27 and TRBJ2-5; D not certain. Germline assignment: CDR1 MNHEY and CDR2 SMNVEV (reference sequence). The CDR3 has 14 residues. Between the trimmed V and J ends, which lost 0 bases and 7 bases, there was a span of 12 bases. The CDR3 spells CASSLSPAGWTQYF. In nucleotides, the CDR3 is TGTGCCAGCAGTTTATCGCCCGCCGGGTGGACCCAGTACTTC.

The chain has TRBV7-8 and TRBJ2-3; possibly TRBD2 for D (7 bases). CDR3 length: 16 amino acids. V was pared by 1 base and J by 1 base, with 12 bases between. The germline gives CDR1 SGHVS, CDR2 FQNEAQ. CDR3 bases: TGTGCCAGCAGCTTAGGGCGGGGGCTAGGCACAGATACGCAGTATTTT. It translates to CASSLGRGLGTDTQYF.

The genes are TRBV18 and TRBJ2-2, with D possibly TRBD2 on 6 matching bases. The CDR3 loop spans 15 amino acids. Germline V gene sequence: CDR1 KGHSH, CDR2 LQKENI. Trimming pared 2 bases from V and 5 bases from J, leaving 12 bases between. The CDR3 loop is CASSPRIAGTGELFF. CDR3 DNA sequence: TGTGCCAGCTCACCAAGGATCGCGGGAACCGGGGAGCTGTTTTTT.

The CDR3, as DNA: TGTGCCAGCAGCTGGGGCAACGCTAATCAGCCCCAGCATTTT. Its translation is CASSWGNANQPQHF. This chain links TRBV5-6 with TRBJ1-5, with TRBD1 as a possible D gene (5 bases). Germline CDR1 and CDR2: SGHDT and YYEEEE. The CDR3 runs 14 residues. Trimming took off 3 bases at V and 4 bases at J, with 11 bases between the two ends.

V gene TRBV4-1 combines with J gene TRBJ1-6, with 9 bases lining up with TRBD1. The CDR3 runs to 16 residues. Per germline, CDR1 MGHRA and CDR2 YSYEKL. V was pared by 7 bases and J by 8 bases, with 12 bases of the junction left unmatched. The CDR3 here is CASTDFDRGTYSPLHF. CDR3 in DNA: TGCGCCAGCACCGACTTCGACAGGGGGACGTATTCACCCCTCCACTTT.